Below, one T cell receptor (beta chain) is given with its context. These data come from a study of blood T cell repertoires in COVID-19. Germline CDR1 and CDR2: SGHRS and YFSETQ. V was cut by 4 bases and J by 0 bases, with 10 bases left in between. The CDR3 runs 15 residues. Membership in each cohort depended on participant-reported clinical history. The data were produced by immunoSEQ multiplex PCR, yet TCRdb's version contains in-frame clones alone and is incomplete. Counted here are some 330,000 clones, under 85% occurring once; the ten biggest clones make up less than 6%. This sequence was found in a woman in her fifties or sixties who had recovered from COVID-19. The V call is TRBV5-1, the J call TRBJ2-2, with D perhaps TRBD2 (6 bases). What was sequenced was PBMCs or T cells enriched from blood (not recorded which). The CDR3 region has the DNA TGCGCCAGCAGCCTCCCGGGAGCGAACACCGGGGAGCTGTTTTTT. It specifies CASSLPGANTGELFF.